In its sample, the clone carrying this T cell receptor (beta chain) was seen a few times. As originally analysed: Counts of nucleated cells, estimated from reference gene primer amplification, were obtained. TCRdb keeps only in-frame clones here, not all; method: immunoSEQ multiplex PCR. That table gives V, J and clone size, and the DNA gave D and trimming. The sample lists some 150,000 clones, 70% to 90% occurring once. The data originate from a study of blood T cell repertoires in COVID-19. Germline V gives CDR1 SGHRS, CDR2 YFSETQ. The length of the CDR3 is 13 residues. The V end lost 7 bases, the J end lost 13 bases, and 18 bases lay between the germline ends.

Source material: peripheral blood. This clonotype was sampled from a man aged 40-50 years with acute or convalescent COVID-19. The genes are TRBV5-1 and TRBJ1-6; a possible D gene is TRBD1 (6 bases). This chain's CDR3 is CASRTTGTAPLHF. CDR3 DNA sequence: TGCGCCAGCCGGACCACAGGGACCGCTCCCCTCCACTTT.